These T cell receptor beta chains were read from a single sample in a study of blood T cell repertoires in COVID-19. The data were produced by immunoSEQ multiplex PCR, yet TCRdb's version contains in-frame clones alone and is incomplete. The sample consists of some 190,000 clones, about 88% of them appearing once. The sequenced material came from peripheral blood. The receptor set was obtained from a woman aged 40 to 50 who had recovered from COVID-19. CDR3s include the opening cysteine and the closing phenylalanine or tryptophan. Fields, in order: J gene, V gene, D gene, CDR3 protein. The D gene is left open where the match is weak.

TRBJ2-5	TRBV5-1	TRBD1	CASSPGTGIQETQYF
TRBJ1-1	TRBV5-1	NA	CASSLGVTDYTEAFF
TRBJ1-6	TRBV30	NA	CAWSGDYNSPLHF
TRBJ1-4	TRBV7-2	TRBD1	CASSLGTGAEKLFF
TRBJ1-1	TRBV6-5	NA	CASDPGQHHTEAFF
TRBJ2-3	TRBV24-1	TRBD2	CATSDRLAGATDTQYF
TRBJ2-3	TRBV11-2	TRBD2	CASSLALAGGGTDTQYF
TRBJ2-3	TRBV30	NA	CAWATRTPPDTQYF
TRBJ1-2	TRBV24-1	NA	CATSGGSQGSFGYTF
TRBJ2-1	TRBV19	TRBD2	CASSEDLAGAYNEQFF
TRBJ1-5	TRBV7-9	NA	CASSLARGGVSQPQHF
TRBJ1-2	TRBV25-1	TRBD1	CASSAFNTGGGYTF
TRBJ2-5	TRBV3-1/TRBV3-2	TRBD2	CASRGLPQETQYF
TRBJ1-4	TRBV27	NA	CASSFGGEKLFF
TRBJ2-7	TRBV7-9	NA	CASSLINEQYF
TRBJ2-7	TRBV25-1	TRBD2	CASSGPGLGYEQYF
TRBJ2-7	TRBV6-8	NA	CASSGQEGDYEQYF
TRBJ2-7	TRBV5-8	NA	CASSFGGFLGEQYF
TRBJ1-2	TRBV27	NA	CASRGRAESFYGYTF
TRBJ2-1	TRBV29-1	NA	CSVEDRAYNEQFF
TRBJ2-5	TRBV15	TRBD2	CATGPTSGLGETQYF
TRBJ2-3	TRBV5-1	TRBD1	CASSSGQGGTDTQYF
TRBJ1-2	TRBV28	TRBD1	CASSWGRSAGGGYTF
TRBJ2-7	TRBV19	NA	CASSILSGQNYEQYF